Reported below is one T cell receptor (beta chain). The antigen it binds to is not known. No base qualities exist here, and no much larger clone lies one base off it. Receptor libraries were prepared by the immunoSEQ multiplex PCR assay. A mixture of 60 forward primers for TCR Vbeta segments and 13 reverse primers for TCR Jbeta segments was used in the multiplex PCR. A multiplex PCR assay on genomic DNA amplified the CDR3 region of rearranged TCR beta genes. On the Illumina HiSeq System, the amplified TCR beta libraries were sequenced as 87-base-pair reads. As for the original processing: In a later analysis, some 80 million unique TCR beta chains were counted across the 666 repertoires, and about 10 million of these chains were shared by at least two donors. To remove PCR and sequencing errors, raw reads were error-corrected and collapsed into unique sequences using a nearest-neighbor algorithm that merged closely related sequences. V, D and J gene segments were assigned by aligning CDR3 sequences to IMGT reference sequences. For a sequence to be retained, a match of at least six nucleotides to both a V gene segment and a J gene segment was required. A rearrangement was called productive if the CDR3 had no stop codons and remained in frame with V and J, and every other rearrangement was called non-productive. CDR3 was defined according to IMGT convention as the region running from the second conserved V-encoded cysteine to the conserved J-encoded phenylalanine. The earlier analysis of some 580 of the donors excluded any sequence lacking an unambiguous match to a single V gene segment. In an earlier analysis of 450 to 700 of the donors, V segments were called functional above 56.7% productive rearrangements and were called segregating when the between-donor standard deviation exceeded 5%. A statistical classification framework was developed to diagnose cytomegalovirus status using the catalog of TCR beta chain sequences. A later analysis assigned V and J genes by comparing TCR nucleotide sequences with IMGT/GENE-DB human TR gene sequences. A later analysis assigned CDR3 sequences and most-parsimonious VDJ recombination scenarios with the TCRdist pipeline. In a later analysis, each TCR beta chain was defined by its CDR3 amino acid sequence together with its V-gene family, and reads lacking a unique V-gene family were excluded. As a way to deal with suspected cross-contamination and a sequencing artifact, a later analysis dropped 500 to 700 nucleotide sequences that were highly shared and had low generation probability. A later analysis calculated a clonal expansion index for each public chain from normalized within-repertoire ranks of inferred template counts. In a later analysis, generation probabilities were computed using a VDJ recombination model fitted to out-of-frame rearrangements, and the results were checked against IGoR. A later analysis scored TCR-TCR, TCR-HLA and TCR-CMV co-occurrence with hypergeometric tests, applying a repertoire-size bias correction to TCR pairs. False discovery rates were estimated in a later analysis by permuting HLA or CMV assignments 20 times. In a later analysis, co-occurring TCRs were grouped using DBSCAN, with TCRdist sequence similarity added in when clustering inside HLA-allele-positive subsets. For co-occurrence clustering, repertoires with fewer than 30,000 or more than 120,000 public chains were excluded, along with five or six repertoires with anomalous nucleotide sharing. TCRdb re-hosts the immuneACCESS table, in-frame sequences only. Its copies lack some clones; in the studies checked, an unresolved V gene accounts for under half of them, and the cause for the rest is not known. For V, J and clone size, that table is used; D and trimming come from the DNA. The sample records some 120,000 clones, about four fifths of which are singletons. 3.5% to 4.5% of the sample is taken by the ten largest.

CDR3 length: 15 amino acids, cysteine to phenylalanine. Only the CDR3 portion is preserved as DNA: 45 bases, with reading frame beginning at the first base. CDR1 is given as SNHLY and CDR2 as FYNNEI, both from the germline V gene. The trim is 3 bases for V and 1 base for J, with a gap of 10 bases between the germline ends. This sample is part of a study of cytomegalovirus exposure and HLA in healthy donors (dated by TCRdb to about 2017). Regarding the study in general: In an earlier analysis of 550 to 750 of the donors, roughly 300 Gb of sequence data and 117 million unique TCR beta sequences from 180 million or so T cells were reported. Donor age, sex, ethnicity and CMV serostatus were collected together with the repertoire data. Typing coverage differed by locus: A, B, C, DRB1 and DQB1 were typed in about 629-640 donors, DQA1 in 522, DPA1 in around 610, and DPB1 in roughly 470. A later genetic analysis took genome-wide SNP genotypes for about 55% of the 666 donors and used that subset as a discovery cohort. The study aimed to test whether signatures of past pathogen exposure could be identified by cataloging public T cell receptors. The genetic ancestry cluster associated with self-reported Caucasian donors included roughly four fifths of the approximately 410 genotyped donors. In addition to the first cohort of approximately 650 subjects, a separate validation cohort of some 120 different subjects was used. In a later analysis, previously published TCR beta repertoires from some 640 donors were re-analyzed and high-resolution HLA genotyping was added so that TCR occurrence patterns could be studied. Class I and class II HLA loci were covered by the typing at four-digit resolution. All discovery cohort repertoires had been generated using a single sequencing platform. Among under 450 genotyped donors of the cohort, an average of around 240,000 unique TCR beta nucleotide sequences were sequenced per donor, roughly a sixth of them non-productive. Approximately 300 gigabases of sequencing data and approximately 91 million unique TCR sequences made up an early release that covered fewer than 650 HLA-typed donors. Four or five DR-DQ haplotypes were handled as single units for association and clustering because linkage in the cohort was strong. The study combined high-throughput TCR immunosequencing, statistical association of individual TCRs with disease status, and machine learning to predict cytomegalovirus infection status. An earlier analysis of 587 of the donors applied high-throughput TCR beta sequencing to assess whether each TCR beta V gene segment acted as functional or pseudogenic. Rather than drawing on any new phenotypic data, the later analysis identified candidate immune exposures from TCR beta sequences and the way those sequences occurred across donors. Using immunosequencing, the study profiled T cell repertoires from about 610 subjects and related those repertoires to cytomegalovirus serostatus.

The cohort was made up of approximately 670 healthy bone marrow donors. All cohort members were sampled while nominally healthy, although unrecorded immune exposures were likely present. The donor was CMV seronegative and belonged to the group of around 350 seronegative cohort members. A peripheral blood sample was collected from each donor, and TCR beta sequencing was performed on peripheral blood mononuclear cells. Genomic DNA extraction from the blood cell samples was performed with the Qiagen DNeasy Blood Extraction Kit. Results and caveats for the whole study, not just this receptor: Only TCR beta chains were sequenced in this cohort, and the absence of alpha or paired-chain data limited detectable features. Correlated functional status among segregating V segments might reflect linkage disequilibrium, but an unknown experimental factor could not be ruled out. In a later analysis, the rate of TCR association differed among HLA loci, with DRB1 alleles having the most associated TCRs and HLA-C alleles having the fewest. A later genetic analysis reported fewer N-insertions in productive TCRs among donors in an Asian-associated ancestry cluster than the roughly 620-donor mean. Specific HLA alleles were associated with about 17,000 TCR beta sequences at a false discovery rate of 0.05 in a later analysis. Cytomegalovirus status was reported to be diagnosed by the classifier with high specificity and sensitivity in both the original and validation cohorts. The only immune exposure information available for the cohort was CMV serostatus. A cluster of highly shared sequence variants was judged likely to be a technical artifact of the sequencing pipeline. In vitro tests confirmed that three of the cytomegalovirus-associated TCR beta chains recognize cytomegalovirus antigens. V-gene and J-gene trimming of TCR beta chains was associated with a missense DCLRE1C variant in a later genetic analysis, and the association was replicated in an independent cohort. An earlier analysis of 450 to 750 of the donors showed that most TCR beta V segments appeared in productive rearrangements either about 90% or about 30% of the time, which broadly matched IMGT annotations. Most TCR sequences were observed very rarely across donors, whereas some public TCRs were present in many individuals. Compared with equally common non-associated chains, HLA-associated TCR beta chains in a later analysis were more clonally expanded and had lower generation probabilities. When HLA alleles, especially DR and DQ, strongly co-occurred, TCR associations were difficult to assign to individual alleles. According to a later analysis, parvovirus B19, influenza, CMV and Epstein-Barr virus appeared linked to several top co-occurrence clusters. Sequencing depth was assumed to be roughly uniform across donors in the presence/absence analyses, though that assumption may not hold. The study gave a list of under 200 TCR beta chains associated with cytomegalovirus. Some IMGT-functional V segments, including TRBV6-2 and TRBV6-3, could not be told apart with the 87-base-pair reads, so those segments were excluded. Because some donors lacked HLA typing at each locus, the association tests relied only on the typed subset. A further reported finding was that TCR beta sequences accurately predicted the HLA-A and HLA-B alleles for most subjects in the first cohort. The authors suggested that the approach could potentially be extended to other disease states and immunological phenotypes. Because counts were too low, more than 15 rarely observed V segments, including chromosome 9 orphons, were left out of the earlier analysis of 500 to 750 of the donors. A later analysis found that most CMV-associated TCR beta chains appeared HLA-restricted, with HLA associations seemingly driven largely by CMV exposure.

The source is a woman under 40 in good health and CMV-seronegative. The chain couples TRBV2 to TRBJ1-5; TRBD1 is a possible D gene, resting on 5 matching bases. Sequences were obtained from PBMCs. The sequence in DNA is TGTGCCAGCAGTGATGCGGGGGGGAGCAATCAGCCCCAGCATTTT. This encodes CASSDAGGSNQPQHF.